This entry features one T cell receptor (beta chain) sequence. The data originate from a study of blood T cell repertoires in COVID-19. Study as a whole: The United States, Italy and Spain provided the acute and convalescent COVID-19 samples. Nucleic acid was either cDNA or gDNA, and it came from T cells, B-cell-depleted T cells, or PBMCs.

In the study's own analysis: It was from reference gene primer amplification that nucleated cell counts were estimated. The table came from immunoSEQ multiplex PCR; TCRdb's copy has only in-frame clones and leaves some out. That table gives V, J and clone size, and the DNA gave D and trimming. This sample has some 170,000 clones, with 60% to 85% found just once. V shed 3 bases and J 2 bases; nucleotides not matched to a gene: 5. This CDR3 contains 15 residues. Germline V gene data show CDR1 as MDHEN and CDR2 as SYDVKM. This chain joins TRBV28 and TRBJ2-7; 9 positions match TRBD1. The TCR sequence derives from a man between 65 and 79 years old with acute or convalescent COVID-19. The sample taken for sequencing was peripheral blood. As DNA, the CDR3 is TGTGCCAGCAGTTTTTCGGGACAGGGAACCTACGAGCAGTACTTC. It specifies CASSFSGQGTYEQYF.